This TCR beta chain was obtained from a study of T cell repertoires in cytomegalovirus infection. As for the study in general: CMV infection and matching HLA type were both indicated by public TCR beta signatures. Whole-study findings and limits: It was HLA-C-restricted CMV-specific TCR beta clonotypes that dominated the response ex vivo. Cumulative public TCR beta family frequency identified CMV carriers with the relevant HLA.

MiXCR was run by TCRdb on the reads, yielding one entry per CDR3 protein. The table lists 400,000 to 550,000 distinct CDR3 sequences, around 11% of them singletons. Deletions cut 2 bases from V and 7 bases from J, with 14 bases between. Germline assignment: CDR1 MDHEN and CDR2 SYDVKM. The length of the CDR3 is 14 residues. About this clonotype: Its antigen is unidentified.

Sequenced sample: PBMCs. The clonotype was recovered from a human donor in good health (CMV status not recorded). Some clones in this sample may be carry-over from other donors' samples. The chain carries TRBV28 and TRBJ1-1; D not resolved. This CDR3 reads CASSLGIERNEAFF. As DNA, the CDR3 is TGTGCCAGCAGTTTAGGTATAGAAAGAAATGAAGCTTTCTTT. Full variable domain (remainder filled in from reference TRBV28 and TRBJ1-1): DVKVTQSSRYLVKRTGEKVFLECVQDMDHENMFWYRQDPGLGLRLIYFSYDVKMKEKGDIPEGYSVSREKKERFSLILESASTNQTSMYLCASSLGIERNEAFFGQGTRLTVV.